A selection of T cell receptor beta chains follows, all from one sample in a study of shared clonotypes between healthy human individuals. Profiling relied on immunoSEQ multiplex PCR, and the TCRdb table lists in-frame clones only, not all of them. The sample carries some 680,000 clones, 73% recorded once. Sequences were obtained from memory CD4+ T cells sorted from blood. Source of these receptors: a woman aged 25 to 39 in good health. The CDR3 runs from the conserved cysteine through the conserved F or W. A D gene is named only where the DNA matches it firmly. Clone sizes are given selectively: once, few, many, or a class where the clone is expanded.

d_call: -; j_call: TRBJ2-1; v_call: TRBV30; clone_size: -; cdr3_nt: TGTGCCTGGAGTCGGTTAGCGGCCTACAATGAGCAGTTCTTC; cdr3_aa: CAWSRLAAYNEQFF
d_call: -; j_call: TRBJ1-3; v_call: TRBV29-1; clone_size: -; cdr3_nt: TGCAGCGTCTATGGACAGACGGACGTAAACACCATATATTTT; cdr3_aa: CSVYGQTDVNTIYF
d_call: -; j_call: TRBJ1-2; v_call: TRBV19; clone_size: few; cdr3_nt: TGTGCCAGTAGTATCATTAGGGACGGTGACTATGGCTACACCTTC; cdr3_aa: CASSIIRDGDYGYTF
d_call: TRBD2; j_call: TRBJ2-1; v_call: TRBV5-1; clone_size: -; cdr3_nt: TGCGCCAGCAGCTTGAGTAGCGGGAGTTACAATGAGCAGTTCTTC; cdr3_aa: CASSLSSGSYNEQFF
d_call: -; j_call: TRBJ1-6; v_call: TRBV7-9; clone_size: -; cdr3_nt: TGTGCCAGCAGCTTGCGACAGTCGAATGATTCACCCCTCCACTTT; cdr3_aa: CASSLRQSNDSPLHF
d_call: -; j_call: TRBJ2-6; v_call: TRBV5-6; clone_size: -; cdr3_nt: TGTGCCAGCAGCTTAGTTGACTCTGGGGCCAACGTCCTGACTTTC; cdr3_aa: CASSLVDSGANVLTF
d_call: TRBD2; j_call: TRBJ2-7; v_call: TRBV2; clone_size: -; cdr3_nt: TGTGCCAGCTCATCATACCTAGCGGCCTACGAGCAGTACTTC; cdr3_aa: CASSSYLAAYEQYF
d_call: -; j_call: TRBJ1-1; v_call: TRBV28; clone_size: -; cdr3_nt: TGTGCCAGCAGATTTATGGGAGGCACTGAAGCTTTCTTT; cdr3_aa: CASRFMGGTEAFF
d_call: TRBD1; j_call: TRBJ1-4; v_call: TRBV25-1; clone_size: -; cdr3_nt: TGTGCCAGCAGTGACCCTGGGACAGGGGGAAAGAAACTGTTTTTT; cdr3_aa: CASSDPGTGGKKLFF
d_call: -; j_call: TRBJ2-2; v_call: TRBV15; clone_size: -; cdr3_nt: TGTGCCACCAGCAGTTGGGCTGTCGGGGAGCTGTTTTTT; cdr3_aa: CATSSWAVGELFF
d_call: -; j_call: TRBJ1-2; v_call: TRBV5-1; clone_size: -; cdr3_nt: TGCGCCAGCAGCTTGGGCGTAGGTAGTGGCTACACCTTC; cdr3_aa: CASSLGVGSGYTF
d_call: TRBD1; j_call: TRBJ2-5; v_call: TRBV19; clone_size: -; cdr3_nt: TGTGCCAGTAGTCCCACCGGGACAGGGTTTTTGGAGACCCAGTACTTC; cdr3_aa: CASSPTGTGFLETQYF
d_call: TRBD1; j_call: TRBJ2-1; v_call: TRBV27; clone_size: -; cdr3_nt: TGTGCCAGCAGTTCGGAAACGGGACAGGGTTTTGGTGAGCAGTTCTTC; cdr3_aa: CASSSETGQGFGEQFF
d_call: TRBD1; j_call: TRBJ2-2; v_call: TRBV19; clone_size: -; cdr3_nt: TGTGCCAGTACCCCCGGGACAGGGCATATATCCGGGGAGCTGTTTTTT; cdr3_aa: CASTPGTGHISGELFF
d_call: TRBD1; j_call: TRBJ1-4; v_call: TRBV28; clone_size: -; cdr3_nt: TGTGCCAGCAGTTTAGGACAGGCAACTAATGAAAAACTGTTTTTT; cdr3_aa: CASSLGQATNEKLFF
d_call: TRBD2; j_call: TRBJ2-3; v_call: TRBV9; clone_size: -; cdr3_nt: TGTGCCAGCAGCATACTAGCGGGAGGTTTAGATACGCAGTATTTT; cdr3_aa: CASSILAGGLDTQYF
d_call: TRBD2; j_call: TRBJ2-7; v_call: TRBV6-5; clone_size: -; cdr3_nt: TGTGCCAGCAGGGGACTAGCGGGAGACTACGAGCAGTACTTC; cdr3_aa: CASRGLAGDYEQYF
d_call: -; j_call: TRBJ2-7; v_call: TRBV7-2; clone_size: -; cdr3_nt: TGTGCCAGCAGCGATCGCGTCTCCTACGAGCAGTACTTC; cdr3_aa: CASSDRVSYEQYF
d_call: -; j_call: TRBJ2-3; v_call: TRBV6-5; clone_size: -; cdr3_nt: TGTGCCAGCAATGGATTGGATGGAACAGATACGCAGTATTTT; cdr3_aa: CASNGLDGTDTQYF
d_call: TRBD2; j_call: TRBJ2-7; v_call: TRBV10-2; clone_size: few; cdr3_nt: TGCGCCAGCAGTGACGCGGGACTAGCGGGTTACTACGAGCAGTACTTC; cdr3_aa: CASSDAGLAGYYEQYF
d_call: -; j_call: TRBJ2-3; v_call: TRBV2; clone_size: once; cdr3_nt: TGTGCCAGCAGTGGAAGTCCCACAGATACGCAGTATTTT; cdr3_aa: CASSGSPTDTQYF
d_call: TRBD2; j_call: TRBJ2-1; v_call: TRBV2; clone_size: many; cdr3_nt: TGTGCCAGCAGTGCTAGCGGGAGCTCCTACAATGAGCAGTTCTTC; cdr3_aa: CASSASGSSYNEQFF
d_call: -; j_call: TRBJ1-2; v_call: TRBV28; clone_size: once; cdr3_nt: TGTGCCAGCAGGAAGGACGGACCCTATGGCTACACCTTC; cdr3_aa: CASRKDGPYGYTF
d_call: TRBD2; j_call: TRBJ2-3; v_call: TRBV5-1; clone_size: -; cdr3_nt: TGCGCCAGCAGCTTGGCGGGCGGGAGGGTCACAGATACGCAGTATTTT; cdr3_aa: CASSLAGGRVTDTQYF
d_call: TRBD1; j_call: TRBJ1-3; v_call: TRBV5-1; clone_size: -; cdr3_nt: TGCGCCAGCAGCTTGGAGACAGGGGCCGCAGGAAACACCATATATTTT; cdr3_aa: CASSLETGAAGNTIYF
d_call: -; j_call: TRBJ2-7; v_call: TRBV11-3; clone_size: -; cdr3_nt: TGTGCCAGCAGCTTAGGGGGAGTAAACTACGAGCAGTACTTC; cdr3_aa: CASSLGGVNYEQYF
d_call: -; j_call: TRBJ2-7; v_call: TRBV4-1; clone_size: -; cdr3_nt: TGCGCCAGCAGCCAACTTTTGACAGGATCCTACGAGCAGTACTTC; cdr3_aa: CASSQLLTGSYEQYF
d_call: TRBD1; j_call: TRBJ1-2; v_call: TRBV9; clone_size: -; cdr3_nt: TGTGCCAGCAGCGTAACAACCCCCGGACAGGGGATACATGGCTACACCTTC; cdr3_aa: CASSVTTPGQGIHGYTF
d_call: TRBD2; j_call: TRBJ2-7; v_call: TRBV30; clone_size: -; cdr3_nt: TGTGCCTGGAGTGGGGGGGAGGGCCACGAGCAGTACTTC; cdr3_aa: CAWSGGEGHEQYF
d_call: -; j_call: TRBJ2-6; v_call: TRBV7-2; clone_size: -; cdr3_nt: TGTGCCAGCAGCCTGCAGCCCGGGTCCGGGGCCAACGTCCTGACTTTC; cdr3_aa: CASSLQPGSGANVLTF
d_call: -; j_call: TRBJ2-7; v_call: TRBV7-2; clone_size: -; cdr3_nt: TGTGCCAGCAGCTTTTCTCCGGAGGGGGAGCAGTACTTC; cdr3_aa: CASSFSPEGEQYF
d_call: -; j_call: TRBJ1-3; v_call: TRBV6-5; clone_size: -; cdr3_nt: TGTGCCAGCAGGGTCCCGGTCGGAAACACCATATATTTT; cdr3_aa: CASRVPVGNTIYF
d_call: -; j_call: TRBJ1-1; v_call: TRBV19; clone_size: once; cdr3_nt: TGTGCCAGTAGTACTGACCTGGCTGAAGCTTTCTTT; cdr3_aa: CASSTDLAEAFF
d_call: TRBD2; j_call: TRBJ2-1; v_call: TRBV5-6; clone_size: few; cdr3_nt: TGTGCCAGCAGCTTACGAGCGGGAGGTTCAGGTGAGCAGTTCTTC; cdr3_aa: CASSLRAGGSGEQFF
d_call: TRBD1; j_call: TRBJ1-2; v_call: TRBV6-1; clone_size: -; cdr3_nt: TGTGCCAGCAGTGAGACGATAGTGACAGGGAGCGATGGCTACACCTTC; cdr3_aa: CASSETIVTGSDGYTF
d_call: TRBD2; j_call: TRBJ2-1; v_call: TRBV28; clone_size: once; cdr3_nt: TGTGCCAGCATTGGCCTTCTAGCGGGAGGGATTTTAAGATACAATGAGCAGTTCTTC; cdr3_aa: CASIGLLAGGILRYNEQFF
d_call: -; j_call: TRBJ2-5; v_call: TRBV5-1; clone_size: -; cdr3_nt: TGCGCCAGCAGCTTGGAGGGAGGCAGGGGTGGTACCCAGTACTTC; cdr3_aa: CASSLEGGRGGTQYF
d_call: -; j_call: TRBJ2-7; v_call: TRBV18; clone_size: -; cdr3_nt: TGTGCCAGCTCACCAGAATACGAGCAGTACTTC; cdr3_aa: CASSPEYEQYF
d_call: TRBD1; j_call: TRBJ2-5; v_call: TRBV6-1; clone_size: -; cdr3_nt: TGTGCCAGCAGTGAAACCGCGACTACCGACAGGGCCCAGTACTTC; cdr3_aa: CASSETATTDRAQYF
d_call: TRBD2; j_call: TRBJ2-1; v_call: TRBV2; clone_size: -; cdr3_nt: TGTGCCAGCACCAGGACTAGCGGAGCCTACAATGAGCAGTTCTTC; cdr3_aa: CASTRTSGAYNEQFF
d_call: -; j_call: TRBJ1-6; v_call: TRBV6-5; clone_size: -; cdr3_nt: TGTGCCAGCAGTCTTCAGGGCTCACCCCTCCACTTT; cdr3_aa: CASSLQGSPLHF
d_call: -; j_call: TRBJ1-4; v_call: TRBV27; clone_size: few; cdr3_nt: TGTGCCAGCAGCTCCCCCTCAGCCGGTAATGAAAAACTGTTTTTT; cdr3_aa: CASSSPSAGNEKLFF
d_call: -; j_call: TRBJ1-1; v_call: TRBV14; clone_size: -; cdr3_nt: TGTGCCAGCAGCCATGGGCTGAACACTGAAGCTTTCTTT; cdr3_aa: CASSHGLNTEAFF
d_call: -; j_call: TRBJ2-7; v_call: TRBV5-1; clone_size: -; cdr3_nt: TGCGCCAGCAGCTTGGAGGGTACAGGGATACAACTCTACGAGCAGTACTTC; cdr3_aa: CASSLEGTGIQLYEQYF
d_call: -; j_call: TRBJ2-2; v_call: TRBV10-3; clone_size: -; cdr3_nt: TGTGCCATCCGGGGTGTTATCGGGAACACCGGGGAGCTGTTTTTT; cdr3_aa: CAIRGVIGNTGELFF
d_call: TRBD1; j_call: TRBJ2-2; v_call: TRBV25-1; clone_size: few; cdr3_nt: TGTGCCAGCAGTGAAGGACAGGGGGACACCGGGGAGCTGTTTTTT; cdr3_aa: CASSEGQGDTGELFF
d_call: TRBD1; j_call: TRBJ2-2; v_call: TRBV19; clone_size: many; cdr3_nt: TGTGCCACCTCAGGACAGGGTAACACCGGGGAGCTGTTTTTT; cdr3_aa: CATSGQGNTGELFF
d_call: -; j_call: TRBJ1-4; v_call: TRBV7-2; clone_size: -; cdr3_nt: TGTGCCAGCAGCTTAGACTGGAATGAAAAACTGTTTTTT; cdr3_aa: CASSLDWNEKLFF
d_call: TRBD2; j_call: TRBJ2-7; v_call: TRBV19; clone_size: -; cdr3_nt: TGTGCCAGTAGTAGAGAGCGGGACGGCTCCTACGAGCAGTACTTC; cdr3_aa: CASSRERDGSYEQYF
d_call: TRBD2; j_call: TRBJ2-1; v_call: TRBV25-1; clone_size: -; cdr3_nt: TGTGCCAGCTCAGATCGCACTAGCGGGAGGGCAAATGAGCAGTTCTTC; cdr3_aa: CASSDRTSGRANEQFF
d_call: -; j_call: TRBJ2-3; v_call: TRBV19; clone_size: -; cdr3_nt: TGTGCCAGTAGTTTCCCGGGGTCCGGCACAGATACGCAGTATTTT; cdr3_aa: CASSFPGSGTDTQYF